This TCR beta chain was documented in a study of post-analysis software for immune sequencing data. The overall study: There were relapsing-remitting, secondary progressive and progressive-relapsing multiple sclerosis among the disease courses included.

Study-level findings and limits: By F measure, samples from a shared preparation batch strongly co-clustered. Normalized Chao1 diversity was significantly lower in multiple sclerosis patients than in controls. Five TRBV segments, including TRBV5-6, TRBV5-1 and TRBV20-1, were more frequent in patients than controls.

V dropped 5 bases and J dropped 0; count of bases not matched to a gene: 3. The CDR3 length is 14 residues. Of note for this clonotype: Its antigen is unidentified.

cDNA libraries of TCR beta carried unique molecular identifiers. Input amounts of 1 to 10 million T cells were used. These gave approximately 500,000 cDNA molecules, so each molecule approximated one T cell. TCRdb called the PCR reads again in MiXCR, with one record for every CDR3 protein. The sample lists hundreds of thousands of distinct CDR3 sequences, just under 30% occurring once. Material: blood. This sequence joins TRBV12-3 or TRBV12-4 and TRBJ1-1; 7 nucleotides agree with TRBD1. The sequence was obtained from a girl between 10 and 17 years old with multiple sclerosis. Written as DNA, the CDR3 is TGTGCCAGCAGTACGACAGGGTTGAACACTGAAGCTTTCTTT. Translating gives CASSTTGLNTEAFF.